Following are 18 T cell receptor beta chains from one sample sequenced in a study of blood T cell repertoires in COVID-19 (TCRdb year 2020). The method was the immunoSEQ multiplex PCR assay. Drawn from immuneACCESS, this table holds only the in-frame rearrangements with V and J called that TCRdb kept. Clones are partly lost; checked studies trace under half to an unresolved V gene and leave the rest unexplained. Here the sample has some 170,000 clones; about 75% occur a single time. More than 6.5% of the sample belongs to the ten largest clones. Material: peripheral blood. The receptors shown here come from a woman in her forties or fifties with active or convalescent COVID-19.

The chain employs TRBV7-8 and TRBJ2-7; D is perhaps TRBD2 (6 bases). The CDR3 loop spans 14 amino acids. V lost 3 bases and J 6 bases, leaving 15 bases between the germline ends. CDR1 and CDR2 from the germline V gene are SGHVS and FQNEAQ. DNA of the CDR3: TGTGCCAGCAGCTTTGGGGACGGCGGGGCCGAGCAGTACTTC. Amino acid sequence: CASSFGDGGAEQYF. The full variable domain, its missing parts supplied by reference TRBV7-8 and TRBJ2-7, is GAGVSQSPRYKVAKRGQDVALRCDPISGHVSLFWYQQALGQGPEFLTYFQNEAQLDKSGLPSDRFFAERPEGSVSTLKIQRTQQEDSAVYLCASSFGDGGAEQYFGPGTRLTVT.

In its sample, this clone was seen once. The gene calls are TRBV4-2 and TRBJ1-2; TRBD1 might be the D (5 bases). Per germline, CDR1 LGHNA and CDR2 YNFKEQ. Trimming removed 0 bases from V and 4 bases from J, with 9 bases in between. The CDR3 loop spans 14 amino acids. CDR3 nucleotide sequence: TGTGCCAGCAGCCAAGATGGGGGGACCTATGGCTACACCTTC. Protein product: CASSQDGGTYGYTF.

V and J are TRBV19 and TRBJ1-1, with 8 bases aligning to TRBD1. V lost 5 bases and J lost 4; bases outside the gene matches: 12. This CDR3 has 16 residues. Germline V gene data show CDR1 as LNHDA and CDR2 as SQIVND (reference sequence). The CDR3 reads CASSARGTGAPTEAFF. The DNA for the CDR3 is TGTGCCAGTAGTGCCAGAGGGACAGGAGCCCCCACTGAAGCTTTCTTT.

The V and J genes are TRBV7-2 and TRBJ2-1; D unclear. The CDR3 length is 11 residues. From germline, CDR1 is SGHTA and CDR2 FQGNSA. Trimming shortened V by 5 bases and J by 8 bases, and 7 bases separated the two germline ends. The CDR3 region is CASSPLDEQFF. The CDR3 nucleotides read TGTGCCAGCAGCCCCCTTGATGAGCAGTTCTTC.

This clone came up a few times. The rearrangement links TRBV4-3 to TRBJ2-6, with D unresolved. There are 15 residues in the CDR3. V dropped 5 bases and J dropped 4 bases, with 12 bases sitting between them. In germline, CDR1 is LGHNA, CDR2 YSLEER. For the CDR3, the DNA is TGCGCCAGCAGCAACGAGTTATCAGGGGCCAACGTCCTGACTTTC. It is translated as CASSNELSGANVLTF.

The V gene is TRBV30, the J gene TRBJ1-5, with 10 bases aligning to TRBD1. This CDR3 contains 17 residues. V shed 8 bases, J shed 3 bases, and the junction held 16 bases outside the gene matches. In germline, CDR1 is GTSNPN, CDR2 SVGIG (reference sequence). The DNA for the CDR3 is TGTGCCGCACACTTCCGGGACAGGGGCATTACCAATCAGCCCCAGCATTTT. Its translation: CAAHFRDRGITNQPQHF.

This rearrangement joins TRBV6-2 or TRBV6-3 to TRBJ1-2; no reliable D call. CDR1 is MNHEY and CDR2 is SVGEGT in the germline V gene. Trimming took off 5 bases at V and 4 bases at J, with 14 bases between the two ends. The CDR3 has 14 residues. CDR3 protein: CASSDPGHSYGYTF. CDR3 DNA: TGTGCCAGCAGTGACCCTGGGCACTCCTATGGCTACACCTTC.

The chain recombines TRBV11-2 with TRBJ2-7; 7 bases match TRBD1. The CDR3 loop spans 14 amino acids. Germline loops: CDR1 SGHAT, CDR2 FQNNGV. After removal of 6 bases from V and 3 bases from J, the junction contained 8 bases not matched to a gene. The CDR3 coding sequence is TGTGCCAGCAGTAGGGACAGAACCTACTACGAGCAGTACTTC. It codes for CASSRDRTYYEQYF.

The chain links TRBV13 to TRBJ2-3, with TRBD1 matching over 8 bases. V dropped 2 bases and J dropped 1; count of bases not matched to a gene: 5. In germline, CDR1 is PRHDT, CDR2 FYEKMQ (reference sequence). The CDR3 consists of 16 residues. This CDR3 reads CASSLIPGQGTDTQYF. CDR3 nucleotides: TGTGCCAGCAGCTTAATCCCGGGACAGGGCACAGATACGCAGTATTTT.

The chain links TRBV30 to TRBJ1-2, with D unclear. V was pared by 4 bases and J by 3 bases, with 9 bases between. The CDR3 is made up of 12 amino acids. The V gene's germline CDR1 is GTSNPN and CDR2 SVGIG (reference sequence). The CDR3 coding sequence is TGTGCCTGGATCGAGAGATACTATGGCTACACCTTC. Its translation: CAWIERYYGYTF.

This chain links TRBV7-2 with TRBJ1-2; 8 bases are shared with TRBD1. Trimming took 1 base from V and 6 from J; bases not matched to a gene: 4. The CDR3 extends over 14 amino acids. The germline gives CDR1 SGHTA, CDR2 FQGNSA. CDR3 residues: CASSLGQGTDGYTF. CDR3 in DNA: TGTGCCAGCAGCTTAGGACAGGGGACGGATGGCTACACCTTC.

The sample holds one count of this clone. The genes are TRBV12-3 or TRBV12-4 and TRBJ2-7, with a tentative D call TRBD1 (7 bases). The CDR3 sequence is 12 residues long. V lost 6 bases to trimming and J lost 3 bases, with 9 bases between them. DNA of the CDR3: TGTGCCAGCAGGCGGGACAGCTACGAGCAGTACTTC. It encodes CASRRDSYEQYF.

The genes are TRBV6-2 or TRBV6-3 and TRBJ2-3; 9 nucleotides match TRBD1. V gave up 2 bases and J gave up 6 bases; unmatched junction bases: 12. Germline lookup yields CDR1 MNHEY and CDR2 SVGEGT. This CDR3 region has 17 residues. This CDR3 reads CASSYGARQGGADTQYF. The CDR3 region has the DNA TGTGCCAGCAGTTACGGGGCGCGACAGGGGGGCGCGGATACGCAGTATTTT.

This clone was recorded only once. The chain has TRBV6-6 and TRBJ1-2, with 8 positions matching TRBD1. Germline lookup yields CDR1 MNHNY and CDR2 SVGAGI (reference sequence). This CDR3 has 17 amino acids. With V trimmed by 5 bases and J by 6 bases, 17 bases remained unmatched. The CDR3 sequence: CASSPLSGGDQEDGYTF. The DNA of the CDR3 is TGTGCCAGCAGTCCCTTGTCAGGGGGCGATCAAGAAGATGGCTACACCTTC.

This chain uses TRBV6-5 with TRBJ2-1, with 11 bases that match TRBD2. From germline, CDR1 is MNHEY and CDR2 SVGAGI. The length of the CDR3 is 15 residues. V was clipped by 4 bases and J by 8 bases; unmatched bases: 7. Here the CDR3 DNA reads TGTGCCAGCAGTTTATATAGCGGGGGGGGCCATGAGCAGTTCTTC. Amino acid sequence: CASSLYSGGGHEQFF.

This clone has only a few counts. This rearrangement joins TRBV19 to TRBJ2-2; 7 bases match TRBD2. Germline loops: CDR1 LNHDA, CDR2 SQIVND (reference sequence). V lost 1 base and J lost 4; bases outside the gene matches: 3. The CDR3 covers 15 residues. The chain's CDR3 is CASSIAGGSTGELFF. DNA for the CDR3: TGTGCCAGTAGTATAGCGGGGGGAAGCACCGGGGAGCTGTTTTTT.

CDR3 coding DNA: TGCGCCAGCAGCCAAGATGGAGGGTTAACTAATGAAAAACTGTTTTTT. Residues: CASSQDGGLTNEKLFF. The V and J genes are TRBV4-3 and TRBJ1-4; no firm D call. This CDR3 spans 16 amino acids. V was clipped by 0 bases and J by 1 base, with 9 bases between them. Looked up from germline, CDR1 is LGHNA and CDR2 is YSLEER.

The chain carries TRBV7-2 and TRBJ2-1; 8 positions match TRBD2. V shed 2 bases, J shed 6 bases, and the junction held 15 bases outside the gene matches. The germline V gene has CDR1 SGHTA and CDR2 FQGNSA. The CDR3 covers 18 residues. CDR3 amino acids: CASSLIGQALAGGNEQFF. The DNA for the CDR3 is TGTGCCAGCAGCTTAATTGGGCAAGCTCTGGCGGGAGGCAATGAGCAGTTCTTC.